This is a list of T cell receptor beta chains from one sample in a study of blood T cell repertoires in COVID-19. Clones were sequenced by immunoSEQ multiplex PCR, and TCRdb holds only the in-frame ones, with some missing. Seen here are 60,000 to 70,000 clones, 85% observed once, and the top ten hold just under 3%. The sequencing input was peripheral blood. The receptor set was obtained from a man older than 75 with acute or convalescent COVID-19. Both conserved end residues are part of each CDR3. Each record gives: J gene, V gene, CDR3 protein.

j_gene: TRBJ2-7; v_gene: TRBV19; CDR3aa: CASRNRRNSYEQYF
j_gene: TRBJ1-3; v_gene: TRBV19; CDR3aa: CASSGGTYSGNTIYF
j_gene: TRBJ2-5; v_gene: TRBV5-1; CDR3aa: CASRSDREWRETQYF
j_gene: TRBJ1-6; v_gene: TRBV24-1; CDR3aa: CATSKSQGNSPLHF
j_gene: TRBJ2-3; v_gene: TRBV4-2; CDR3aa: CASSQVGGFSTDTQYF
j_gene: TRBJ2-1; v_gene: TRBV12-5; CDR3aa: CASGLVIGGVGNEQFF
j_gene: TRBJ1-6; v_gene: TRBV5-1; CDR3aa: CASSPGGTSYNSPLHF
j_gene: TRBJ1-1; v_gene: TRBV9; CDR3aa: CASSPRLANTEAFF
j_gene: TRBJ1-1; v_gene: TRBV28; CDR3aa: CASSSTGLGTEAFF
j_gene: TRBJ2-1; v_gene: TRBV11-2; CDR3aa: CASSLGTTNEQFF
j_gene: TRBJ2-4; v_gene: TRBV6-4; CDR3aa: CASSAYLQLAGAKNIQYF
j_gene: TRBJ1-1; v_gene: TRBV19; CDR3aa: CASTLLGWDRDTEAFF
j_gene: TRBJ2-1; v_gene: TRBV19; CDR3aa: CATGPDYYNEQFF
j_gene: TRBJ2-3; v_gene: TRBV24-1; CDR3aa: CATSRTSGSYSTDTQYF
j_gene: TRBJ2-2; v_gene: TRBV5-1; CDR3aa: CASSLDGILAGELFF
j_gene: TRBJ2-7; v_gene: TRBV30; CDR3aa: CAGRDTSPSPQYF
j_gene: TRBJ2-1; v_gene: TRBV11-1; CDR3aa: CASSLGTTYGDEQFF
j_gene: TRBJ1-5; v_gene: TRBV30; CDR3aa: CAWSGGGVNNQPQHF
j_gene: TRBJ1-5; v_gene: TRBV6-5; CDR3aa: CASRGQGNQPQHF
j_gene: TRBJ2-1; v_gene: TRBV5-6; CDR3aa: CASSLGGLRGNEQFF
j_gene: TRBJ2-1; v_gene: TRBV11-2; CDR3aa: CASSFTSNEQFF
j_gene: TRBJ1-4; v_gene: TRBV9; CDR3aa: CASSPRLSTNEKLFF
j_gene: TRBJ1-6; v_gene: TRBV20-1; CDR3aa: CSATRSPLHF
j_gene: TRBJ1-2; v_gene: TRBV9; CDR3aa: CASSSQLGSFGGYTF
j_gene: TRBJ2-3; v_gene: TRBV7-2; CDR3aa: CASSLDAPGGTDTQYF
j_gene: TRBJ2-7; v_gene: TRBV4-2; CDR3aa: CASSQDRYEQYF
j_gene: TRBJ2-7; v_gene: TRBV24-1; CDR3aa: CATSDQSGRLHEQYF
j_gene: TRBJ1-4; v_gene: TRBV2; CDR3aa: CASSEDQGAGSEKLFF
j_gene: TRBJ1-4; v_gene: TRBV6-1; CDR3aa: CASSDRGRTNEKLFF
j_gene: TRBJ1-2; v_gene: TRBV6-4; CDR3aa: CASSALQGASYGYTF
j_gene: TRBJ1-3; v_gene: TRBV19; CDR3aa: CASSRGRSGNTIYF
j_gene: TRBJ1-4; v_gene: TRBV19; CDR3aa: CASSKWSGIGEKLFF
j_gene: TRBJ2-3; v_gene: TRBV19; CDR3aa: CASSTSGRGQGADTQYF
j_gene: TRBJ2-7; v_gene: TRBV2; CDR3aa: CASTGRIREQYF
j_gene: TRBJ2-1; v_gene: TRBV15; CDR3aa: CATSRPSAGRNEQFF
j_gene: TRBJ2-3; v_gene: TRBV11-3; CDR3aa: CASSPGTSGFVDTQYF
j_gene: TRBJ1-1; v_gene: TRBV11-3; CDR3aa: CASSIRSNPLEAFF
j_gene: TRBJ1-5; v_gene: TRBV30; CDR3aa: CAWSRAGGGNQPQHF
j_gene: TRBJ2-2; v_gene: TRBV11-2; CDR3aa: CASSPWTSGSTGELFF
j_gene: TRBJ1-2; v_gene: TRBV9; CDR3aa: CASSVEGQGYGYTF
j_gene: TRBJ1-4; v_gene: TRBV4-2; CDR3aa: CASSQEGAGDTTNEKLFF
j_gene: TRBJ1-1; v_gene: TRBV9; CDR3aa: CASSATPGFRAFF